This T cell receptor (beta chain) was profiled in a study of identical twins. The CDR3 length is 14 residues. The V gene end was trimmed by 4 bases and the J gene end by 4 bases; junction bases not matched to a gene: 6. Germline loops: CDR1 SEHNR, CDR2 FQNEAQ (reference sequence). TCRdb recomputed calls from the 5' RACE reads with MiXCR, one row per CDR3 protein. The sample carries approximately 700,000 distinct CDR3 sequences, roughly 18% recorded once. Another study also made use of these data, one on T cells expressing NK-cell markers. That paper states: Out of eight donors sequenced, seven tested HCMV-seropositive and the remaining one seronegative.

The V gene is TRBV7-9, the J gene TRBJ2-7, with 8 nucleotides matching TRBD2. This receptor was taken from a woman under 30 in good health. Sequences were obtained from PBMCs. The CDR3 loop is CASSSPKRGYEQYF. In DNA form, the CDR3 reads TGTGCCAGCAGCTCCCCGAAGCGGGGGTACGAGCAGTACTTC.